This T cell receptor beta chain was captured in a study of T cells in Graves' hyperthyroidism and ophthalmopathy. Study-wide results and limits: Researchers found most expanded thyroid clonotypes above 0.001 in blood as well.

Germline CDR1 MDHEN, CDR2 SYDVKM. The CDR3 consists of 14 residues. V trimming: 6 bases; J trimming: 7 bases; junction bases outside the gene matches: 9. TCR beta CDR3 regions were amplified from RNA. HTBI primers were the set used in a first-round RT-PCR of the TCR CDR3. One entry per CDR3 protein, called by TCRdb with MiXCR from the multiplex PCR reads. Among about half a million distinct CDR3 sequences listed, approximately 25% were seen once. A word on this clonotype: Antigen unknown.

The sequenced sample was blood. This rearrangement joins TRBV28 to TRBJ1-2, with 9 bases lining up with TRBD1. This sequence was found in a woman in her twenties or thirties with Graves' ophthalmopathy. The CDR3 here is CASRIPGQGPGYTF. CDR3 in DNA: TGTGCCAGCAGGATTCCGGGACAGGGCCCTGGCTACACCTTC.